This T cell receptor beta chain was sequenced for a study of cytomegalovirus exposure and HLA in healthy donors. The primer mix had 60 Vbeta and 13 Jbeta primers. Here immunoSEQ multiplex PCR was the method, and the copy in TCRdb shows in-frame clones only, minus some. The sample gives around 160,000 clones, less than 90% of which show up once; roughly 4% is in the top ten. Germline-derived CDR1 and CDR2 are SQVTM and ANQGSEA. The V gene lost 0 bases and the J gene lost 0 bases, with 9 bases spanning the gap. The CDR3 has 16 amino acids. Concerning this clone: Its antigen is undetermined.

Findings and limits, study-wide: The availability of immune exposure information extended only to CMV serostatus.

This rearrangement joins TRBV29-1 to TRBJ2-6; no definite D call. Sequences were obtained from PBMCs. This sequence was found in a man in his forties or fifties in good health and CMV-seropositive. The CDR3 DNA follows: TGCAGCGTTGAAGATCGTACAGACTCTGGGGCCAACGTCCTGACTTTC. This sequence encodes CSVEDRTDSGANVLTF.